The 7 T cell receptor beta chains given below trace back to one sample, sequenced in a study of blood T cell repertoires in COVID-19 (TCRdb year 2020). The library was built by means of the immunoSEQ multiplex PCR assay. TCRdb mirrors the immuneACCESS table, restricted to in-frame sequences. Some clones are absent from its copies; in checked studies, under half trace to an unresolved V gene, and the reason for the others is unknown. The sample includes tens of thousands of clones, with about nine tenths observed a single time. More than 14% of the sample is held by the ten biggest clonotypes. Input material: peripheral blood. The receptors here all came from a male donor with acute or convalescent COVID-19.

The gene calls are TRBV7-6 and TRBJ2-1, with a weak D call TRBD2 (5 bases). This CDR3 region has 16 residues. Trimming shortened V by 2 bases and J by 1 base, and 12 bases separated the two germline ends. Germline-derived CDR1 and CDR2 are SGHVS and FNYEAQ. DNA for the CDR3: TGTGCCAGCAGCTTATGGCAGGCGGGTTCCTACAATGAGCAGTTCTTC. It yields the protein CASSLWQAGSYNEQFF.

The chain recombines TRBV7-2 with TRBJ2-3; a possible D gene is TRBD2 (5 bases). The CDR3 spans 14 residues. The V end lost 3 bases, the J end lost 0 bases, and 7 bases lay between the germline ends. CDR1 is SGHTA and CDR2 is FQGNSA in the germline V gene. DNA of the CDR3: TGTGCCAGCAGCTTCGGAGGCAGCACAGATACGCAGTATTTT. Its translation: CASSFGGSTDTQYF.

V and J are TRBV5-1 and TRBJ2-7, with 7 bases fitting TRBD1. In germline, CDR1 is SGHRS, CDR2 YFSETQ. The CDR3 has 15 residues. V gave up 2 bases and J gave up 2 bases; unmatched junction bases: 7. The CDR3 loop reads CASSLNSGQTYEQYF. CDR3 coding DNA: TGCGCCAGCAGCTTAAACTCGGGACAGACCTACGAGCAGTACTTC.

The chain employs TRBV5-4 and TRBJ1-3; the match to TRBD1 covers 8 bases. V shed 2 bases, J shed 12 bases, and the junction held 7 bases outside the gene matches. This CDR3 region has 13 residues. Germline-derived CDR1 and CDR2 are SGHNT and YYREEE (reference sequence). CDR3 DNA: TGTGCCAGCAGCTTCGGACAGGGTGTGAACATATATTTT. This sequence encodes CASSFGQGVNIYF.

The chain employs TRBV12-3 or TRBV12-4 and TRBJ1-5; D is undetermined. The ends were cut back, 7 bases at V and 4 bases at J, with 11 bases in the middle. CDR3 length: 13 residues. The CDR3 sequence is CASTTARNQPQHF. The CDR3 nucleotides read TGTGCCAGCACCACCGCCCGGAATCAGCCCCAGCATTTT.

The genes are TRBV7-8 and TRBJ1-6; D perhaps matches TRBD1 (5 bases). Germline V gene lookup returns CDR1 SGHVS and CDR2 FQNEAQ. Deletions cut 5 bases from V and 5 bases from J, with 13 bases between. The CDR3 loop spans 15 amino acids. CDR3 coding DNA: TGTGCCAGCAGCATTGGGGTCAGGGATAATTCACCCCTCCACTTT. Translation gives CASSIGVRDNSPLHF.

The chain couples TRBV6-1 to TRBJ1-2; TRBD1 agrees at 9 bases. From germline, CDR1 is MNHNS and CDR2 SASEGT. Trimming removed 1 base from V and 4 bases from J; junction bases left unmatched: 1. The CDR3 covers 14 residues. For the CDR3, the DNA is TGTGCCAGCAGTGAAGGGACAGGGGTCTATGGCTACACCTTC. Translation gives CASSEGTGVYGYTF.